One sample yielded the 21 T cell receptor beta chains listed below, sequenced in a study of blood T cell repertoires in COVID-19. Using immunoSEQ multiplex PCR, the repertoire was profiled, and TCRdb retains in-frame clones only, with some absent. The data hold about 25,000 clones, with roughly 89% observed a single time. The sequencing input was peripheral blood. These receptors originate from a human donor with active COVID-19. The donor label of this sample is uncertain.

The genes are TRBV5-1 and TRBJ2-7, with TRBD1 as a possible D gene (7 bases). The V end lost 0 bases, the J end lost 1 base, and 14 bases lay between the germline ends. The V gene's germline CDR1 is SGHRS and CDR2 YFSETQ. CDR3 length: 16 amino acids. The CDR3 DNA reads TGCGCCAGCAGCTTGGGGGGCAGGGGGGAGTCCTACGAGCAGTACTTC. Translated, it gives CASSLGGRGESYEQYF.

This chain joins TRBV7-6 and TRBJ2-3, with 7 nucleotides matching TRBD2. CDR3 length: 14 residues. Germline V gene lookup returns CDR1 SGHVS and CDR2 FNYEAQ. Germline trimming cut 1 base from V and 8 bases from J; bases unmatched to any gene: 6. CDR3 DNA: TGTGCCAGCAGCTTAGAGCGGGACTGGGGTACGCAGTATTTT. This encodes CASSLERDWGTQYF.

The chain recombines TRBV5-1 with TRBJ2-2; possible D gene TRBD1, 6 bases. Trimming removed 3 bases from V and 1 base from J, with 16 bases in between. CDR1 is SGHRS, CDR2 YFSETQ, per germline. The CDR3 length is 17 residues. The CDR3 is CASSSIYYRENTGELFF. The CDR3, as DNA: TGCGCCAGCAGCTCCATTTATTACAGGGAGAACACCGGGGAGCTGTTTTTT.

The rearrangement uses TRBV4-1 and TRBJ2-7; 8 nucleotides agree with TRBD2. Trimming took 1 base from V and 4 from J; bases not matched to a gene: 9. The CDR3 covers 16 residues. The germline V gene encodes CDR1 MGHRA and CDR2 YSYEKL. In DNA, the CDR3 is TGCGCCAGCAGCCAAGTACTTGGCGGGGGGCAATACGAGCAGTACTTC. Translation gives CASSQVLGGGQYEQYF.

This rearrangement joins TRBV15 to TRBJ1-4; a weak D match, TRBD1 (6 bases). The germline gives CDR1 LNHNV, CDR2 YYDKDF (reference sequence). The length of the CDR3 is 12 residues. V lost 8 bases and J lost 4, with 8 bases in between. CDR3 DNA sequence: TGTGCCACCGGGACACTTAATGAAAAACTGTTTTTT. Translation gives CATGTLNEKLFF.

The chain is built from TRBV5-6 and TRBJ1-4; D not resolved. The CDR3 extends over 14 amino acids. The V end lost 0 bases, the J end lost 8 bases, and 11 bases lay between the germline ends. The germline V gene encodes CDR1 SGHDT and CDR2 YYEEEE. The CDR3 spells CASSLERRTEKLFF. DNA of the CDR3: TGTGCCAGCAGCTTGGAGCGGCGAACGGAAAAACTGTTTTTT.

The chain recombines TRBV7-3 with TRBJ1-1; D gene uncertain. The CDR3 runs to 13 residues. Germline V gives CDR1 SGHTA, CDR2 FQGTGA. The V gene lost 5 bases and the J gene lost 2 bases, with 9 bases spanning the gap. CDR3 in amino acids: CASSEQRNTEAFF. CDR3 nucleotides: TGTGCCAGCAGCGAACAGAGAAACACTGAAGCTTTCTTT.

V is TRBV19 and J is TRBJ2-3; TRBD1 matches at 9 bases. Germline CDR1 is LNHDA and CDR2 is SQIVND (reference sequence). This CDR3 is 15 amino acids long. Unmatched junction bases numbered 7, after V lost 8 bases and J lost 1 base. CDR3 sequence (DNA): TGTGCCAGTGGCCCGACAGGGGGAGGCACAGATACGCAGTATTTT. This sequence encodes CASGPTGGGTDTQYF.

The gene calls are TRBV19 and TRBJ2-1; tentative D call: TRBD1 (6 bases). Germline-derived CDR1 and CDR2 are LNHDA and SQIVND (reference sequence). V was shortened by 5 bases and J by 4 bases, with 6 bases between the two germline ends. CDR3 length: 12 residues. CDR3 DNA sequence: TGTGCCAGTAGTCAGGGGTACAATGAGCAGTTCTTC. Its translation is CASSQGYNEQFF.

This clone was seen once. The chain links TRBV30 to TRBJ1-4, with 9 bases identical to TRBD1. The germline gives CDR1 GTSNPN, CDR2 SVGIG (reference sequence). This CDR3 has 14 residues. J was trimmed by 6 bases and V by 4 bases; bases with no gene match: 6. The CDR3 loop reads CAWTEGTGYEKLFF. In DNA, the CDR3 is TGTGCCTGGACCGAGGGGACAGGGTATGAAAAACTGTTTTTT.

V usage is TRBV19 and J usage is TRBJ2-7; 10 bases match TRBD2. This CDR3 is built from 15 residues. With V trimmed by 7 bases and J by 4 bases, 10 bases remained unmatched. Germline V gene sequence: CDR1 LNHDA, CDR2 SQIVND (reference sequence). The CDR3 is CASIFTSGTFYEQYF. CDR3 sequence (DNA): TGTGCCAGTATTTTTACTAGCGGGACCTTTTACGAGCAGTACTTC.

This chain joins TRBV28 and TRBJ2-5; 11 nucleotides match TRBD2. The V gene end was trimmed by 2 bases and the J gene end by 1 base; junction bases not matched to a gene: 6. The CDR3 covers 17 residues. From germline, CDR1 is MDHEN and CDR2 SYDVKM. CDR3 sequence (DNA): TGTGCCAGCAGTTTAGGGTTGGGGACTAGCGGCCAAGAGACCCAGTACTTC. It yields the protein CASSLGLGTSGQETQYF.

The chain couples TRBV7-9 to TRBJ2-2; D possibly corresponds to TRBD2 (6 bases). Germline loops: CDR1 SEHNR, CDR2 FQNEAQ (reference sequence). CDR3 length: 13 amino acids. The V end lost 6 bases, the J end lost 5 bases, and 10 bases lay between the germline ends. CDR3 in DNA: TGTGCCAGCAGGGAGGGACTGACCGGGGAGCTGTTTTTT. It specifies CASREGLTGELFF. Full variable domain (outside the CDR3, taken from reference TRBV7-9 and TRBJ2-2): DTGVSQNPRHKITKRGQNVTFRCDPISEHNRLYWYRQTLGQGPEFLTYFQNEAQLEKSRLLSDRFSAERPKGSFSTLEIQRTEQGDSAMYLCASREGLTGELFFGEGSRLTVL.

J is TRBJ2-3 and V is TRBV5-1, with TRBD2 identical over 7 bases. This CDR3 is built from 14 residues. CDR1 is SGHRS and CDR2 is YFSETQ in the germline V gene. Trimming at V came to 5 bases and at J to 1 base, leaving 4 bases not matched to a gene. The CDR3 bases are TGCGCCAGCAGGCGGGACTACGGCACAGATACGCAGTATTTT. Its protein is CASRRDYGTDTQYF. Combining the CDR3 with reference TRBV5-1 and TRBJ2-3 gives the whole variable domain KAGVTQTPRYLIKTRGQQVTLSCSPISGHRSVSWYQQTPGQGLQFLFEYFSETQRNKGNFPGRFSGRQFSNSRSEMNVSTLELGDSALYLCASRRDYGTDTQYFGPGTRLTVL.

The chain has TRBV5-8 and TRBJ1-5; possibly TRBD1 for D (6 bases). CDR3 length equals 13 residues. V was cut by 6 bases and J by 2 bases, with 9 bases left in between. Germline-derived CDR1 and CDR2 are SGHTS and YDEGEE. The CDR3 region has the DNA TGTGCCAGCAACCACAGGGGCAATCAGCCCCAGCATTTT. This translates into CASNHRGNQPQHF.

The chain uses TRBV6-5 and TRBJ1-5; 7 bases agree with TRBD1. The CDR3 covers 12 residues. Germline V lookup: CDR1 MNHEY, CDR2 SVGAGI. V lost 9 bases, J lost 4 bases, and 3 bases stayed unmatched. The CDR3 coding sequence is TGTGCCAGTAACAGGGGAAATCAGCCCCAGCATTTT. This sequence encodes CASNRGNQPQHF.

The chain has TRBV7-9 and TRBJ2-2, with unresolved D. Trimming left V 7 bases short and J 2 bases short, with 17 bases between. The CDR3 runs to 16 residues. The germline V gene has CDR1 SEHNR and CDR2 FQNEAQ (reference sequence). CDR3 region: CASTPRSFTNTGELFF. In DNA form, the CDR3 reads TGTGCCAGCACCCCGAGGTCATTCACAAACACCGGGGAGCTGTTTTTT.

This sequence joins TRBV28 and TRBJ1-2; TRBD1 aligns across 12 bases. The CDR3 runs 14 residues. V was pared by 5 bases and J by 5 bases, with 3 bases of the junction left unmatched. Germline V gene data show CDR1 as MDHEN and CDR2 as SYDVKM. This chain's CDR3 is CASSEGQGAYGYTF. Written as DNA, the CDR3 is TGTGCCAGCAGTGAGGGACAGGGGGCGTATGGCTACACCTTC.

This sequence joins TRBV6-5 and TRBJ2-7; 7 nucleotides align to TRBD2. Germline V gives CDR1 MNHEY, CDR2 SVGAGI. The CDR3 has 11 amino acids. Trimming cost V 7 bases and J 3 bases; bases outside gene matches: 0. CDR3 amino acids: CASKRDYEQYF. The CDR3, as DNA: TGTGCCAGCAAGCGGGACTACGAGCAGTACTTC.

This chain links TRBV6-2 or TRBV6-3 with TRBJ2-7, with 11 bases matching TRBD2. This CDR3 has 14 amino acids. The J segment lost 2 bases and the V segment lost 6 bases, leaving 3 bases of the junction unmatched. Germline V lookup: CDR1 MNHEY, CDR2 SVGEGT. The CDR3 region is CASSRLAGTYEQYF. CDR3 DNA sequence: TGTGCCAGCAGCCGACTAGCGGGGACCTACGAGCAGTACTTC.

V is TRBV30 and J is TRBJ2-1, with D tentatively TRBD2 (5 bases). Germline CDR1 reads GTSNPN; CDR2 reads SVGIG (reference sequence). There are 14 residues in the CDR3. V was cut by 4 bases and J by 7 bases, with 17 bases left in between. CDR3 coding DNA: TGTGCCTGGAACCTAGCTGCCTCCTTTAATGAGCAGTTCTTC. Translation: CAWNLAASFNEQFF.